This TCR beta chain was observed in a study of technical replicates of blood from a handful of donors. This table comes from immunoSEQ multiplex PCR, and its TCRdb copy is limited to in-frame clones, with some not included. The sample lists approximately 53,000 clones, about 96% occurring once. V was cut by 0 bases and J by 2 bases, with 11 bases left in between. This CDR3 has 15 residues. CDR1 SGHNT and CDR2 YENEEA come from the germline V gene. This clone was seen once. V is TRBV11-3 and J is TRBJ2-7, with no clear D. This receptor was identified in a human donor in good health. The sample comprised T cells isolated from PBMCs. CDR3 DNA: TGTGCCAGCAGCTTAGAGGGCAGGTTCACCTACGAGCAGTACTTC. Residues: CASSLEGRFTYEQYF.